Listed here are 11 T cell receptor beta chains from one sample, sequenced in a study of PD-1 blockade in mismatch repair-deficient tumors. Assay: immunoSEQ multiplex PCR; the TCRdb copy retains only in-frame clones and omits some. The sample includes just under 80,000 clones, roughly 80% of them seen just once. The sample was peripheral blood, taken 44 weeks after starting pembrolizumab. All receptors derive from an adult with mismatch repair-deficient cancer.

The CDR3 DNA reads as TGTGCCAGTACCAAGACAACAATGAACACTGAAGCTTTCTTT. Protein: CASTKTTMNTEAFF. The J gene is TRBJ1-1, the V gene TRBV19; D is unclear. V lost 7 bases to trimming and J lost 0 bases, with 12 bases between them. Looked up from germline, CDR1 is LNHDA and CDR2 is SQIVND (reference sequence). The CDR3 has 14 amino acids.

The chain has TRBV29-1 and TRBJ2-7; D may correspond to TRBD1 or TRBD2 (6 bases each). V was trimmed by 7 bases and J by 3 bases, leaving 13 bases between them. This CDR3 region has 12 residues. Looked up from germline, CDR1 is SQVTM and CDR2 is ANQGSEA. The CDR3 reads CSAKGGNYEQYF. The DNA for the CDR3 is TGCAGCGCCAAAGGGGGGAACTACGAGCAGTACTTC.

The rearrangement uses TRBV19 and TRBJ1-2; 9 nucleotides line up with TRBD1. J was trimmed by 7 bases and V by 1 base; bases with no gene match: 13. The CDR3 totals 17 residues. CDR1 is LNHDA and CDR2 is SQIVND in the germline V gene (reference sequence). This chain's CDR3 is CASSIAYGTGFIGGYTF. The CDR3 DNA follows: TGTGCCAGTAGTATAGCGTACGGGACAGGGTTCATCGGTGGCTACACCTTC.

The CDR3 loop reads CASSITGGVGTDTQYF. In nucleotides, the CDR3 is TGTGCCAGCAGCATTACTGGGGGTGTTGGCACAGATACGCAGTATTTT. The chain recombines TRBV7-9 with TRBJ2-3, with D perhaps assigned TRBD1 or TRBD2 (5 bases each). The length of the CDR3 is 16 residues. Germline lookup yields CDR1 SEHNR and CDR2 FQNEAQ (reference sequence). V lost 5 bases to trimming and J lost 1 base, with 16 bases between them.

The table lists this clone with a count of one. The V and J genes are TRBV13 and TRBJ2-3; no clear D gene. CDR3 size: 13 residues. Trimming shortened V by 0 bases and J by 6 bases, and 7 bases separated the two germline ends. Germline V gene lookup returns CDR1 PRHDT and CDR2 FYEKMQ (reference sequence). The CDR3, as DNA: TGTGCCAGCAGCTTAGGCCTCTCGGATACGCAGTATTTT. Translating it yields CASSLGLSDTQYF.

The rearrangement uses TRBV7-8 and TRBJ2-3; 9 bases match TRBD2. With 6 bases clipped from V and 6 bases from J, the junction kept 22 bases outside the gene matches. Germline V gives CDR1 SGHVS, CDR2 FQNEAQ. The CDR3 totals 19 residues. The CDR3 nucleotides read TGTGCCAGCAGGTCAGATCGGTCTAGCGGGAATCTTCGGGCTGATACGCAGTATTTT. It specifies CASRSDRSSGNLRADTQYF.

In nucleotides, the CDR3 is TGCGCCAGCAGCCAAGATCGCCAGGGCTACAATGAGCAGTTCTTC. Residues: CASSQDRQGYNEQFF. V and J are TRBV4-3 and TRBJ2-1; TRBD1 is a possible D gene (5 bases). In germline, CDR1 is LGHNA, CDR2 YSLEER. Deletions cut 0 bases from V and 3 bases from J, with 9 bases between. This CDR3 region has 15 residues.

The V call is TRBV10-3, the J call TRBJ1-5; no clear D gene. V lost 6 bases and J 0 bases, leaving 12 bases between the germline ends. Germline CDR1 and CDR2: ENHRY and SYGVKD. The CDR3 is 15 residues long. CDR3 nucleotide sequence: TGTGCCATCAGAGCGGGCCAGTATAGCAATCAGCCCCAGCATTTT. It translates to CAIRAGQYSNQPQHF.

V is TRBV4-1 and J is TRBJ2-7; tentatively, D is TRBD2 (6 bases). The germline V gene encodes CDR1 MGHRA and CDR2 YSYEKL. This CDR3 is 15 amino acids long. Deletions cut 1 base from V and 5 bases from J, with 15 bases between. In DNA form, the CDR3 reads TGCGCCAGCAGCCAAGGGACGTGGGGAGGTGACGAGCAGTACTTC. It is translated as CASSQGTWGGDEQYF.

There are a few counts of this clone. The chain employs TRBV29-1 and TRBJ1-5; D is uncertain. The CDR3 runs to 13 residues. Trimming removed 5 bases from V and 4 bases from J, with 12 bases in between. In germline, CDR1 is SQVTM, CDR2 ANQGSEA. The CDR3 DNA follows: TGCAGCGTTCAGCCGGACCTTAATCAGCCCCAGCATTTT. This translates into CSVQPDLNQPQHF.

This clone appeared a few times. The chain links TRBV5-1 to TRBJ1-1; D unresolved. In germline, CDR1 is SGHRS, CDR2 YFSETQ. Trimming removed 0 bases at V and 7 bases at J, with 10 bases between. The CDR3 runs 13 residues. CDR3 residues: CASSLALGGEAFF. The CDR3 DNA reads TGCGCCAGCAGCTTGGCTTTGGGCGGTGAAGCTTTCTTT.